The 30 T cell receptor beta chains below all came from one sample that was sequenced in a study of identical twins. TCRdb used MiXCR to reprocess the 5' RACE reads, holding one entry per CDR3 protein. This table holds some 500,000 distinct CDR3 sequences, 13% to 15% found once. This sample also appeared in a second study, on yellow fever vaccine responses in identical twins.

The sequencing input was CD4+ T cells sorted from blood. These receptors were obtained from a young woman in good health.

This clonotype was seen ten or more times. The rearrangement uses TRBV12-3 or TRBV12-4 and TRBJ2-7, with 7 nucleotides matching TRBD1. This CDR3 is built from 18 residues. The V gene end was trimmed by 7 bases and the J gene end by 1 base; junction bases not matched to a gene: 19. The chain's CDR3 is CASTLTGIGQAPSYEQYF. The CDR3, as DNA: TGTGCCAGCACCTTGACCGGGATCGGACAGGCGCCGTCCTACGAGCAGTACTTC.

This chain uses TRBV18 with TRBJ2-7; 11 nucleotides align to TRBD1. Looked up from germline, CDR1 is KGHSH and CDR2 is LQKENI. Trimming cost V 8 bases and J 4 bases; bases outside gene matches: 13. This CDR3 comprises 16 residues. The CDR3 is CASQGQGATGEYEQYF. The CDR3 DNA is TGTGCCAGCCAAGGACAGGGGGCCACCGGGGAGTACGAGCAGTACTTC.

This clonotype was seen a handful of times. The chain combines TRBV5-1 with TRBJ2-7; D gene ambiguous. This CDR3 is built from 17 residues. Looked up from germline, CDR1 is SGHRS and CDR2 is YFSETQ. V gave up 0 bases and J gave up 5 bases, with 21 bases separating them. The CDR3 sequence: CASSLDPPGQVVDEQYF. CDR3 coding DNA: TGCGCCAGCAGCTTGGATCCCCCTGGGCAGGTGGTTGACGAGCAGTACTTC. Combining the CDR3 with reference TRBV5-1 and TRBJ2-7 gives the whole variable domain KAGVTQTPRYLIKTRGQQVTLSCSPISGHRSVSWYQQTPGQGLQFLFEYFSETQRNKGNFPGRFSGRQFSNSRSEMNVSTLELGDSALYLCASSLDPPGQVVDEQYFGPGTRLTVT.

The sample holds many counts of this clonotype. The chain has TRBV4-2 and TRBJ2-1, with 13 nucleotides matching TRBD2. Trimming took 4 bases from V and 4 from J; bases not matched to a gene: 7. The CDR3 is 17 amino acids. CDR1 is LGHNA, CDR2 YNFKEQ, per germline. This CDR3 reads CASSPAGTSGTYNEQFF. Written as DNA, the CDR3 is TGTGCCAGCAGCCCCGCAGGGACTAGCGGGACGTACAATGAGCAGTTCTTC.

This clonotype came up a few times. The V gene is TRBV6-1, the J gene TRBJ2-7, with TRBD2 as a possible D gene (6 bases). V was trimmed by 8 bases and J by 2 bases, leaving 13 bases between them. Per germline, CDR1 MNHNS and CDR2 SASEGT. The length of the CDR3 is 13 residues. The CDR3 bases are TGTGCCAGCCGCCGCGGGACTCCCTACGAGCAGTACTTC. This gives the protein CASRRGTPYEQYF.

This chain connects TRBV20-1 to TRBJ2-7; 16 nucleotides align to TRBD2. Germline CDR1 reads DFQATT; CDR2 reads SNEGSKA (reference sequence). CDR3 length equals 16 residues. Unmatched junction bases numbered 8, after V lost 5 bases and J lost 4 bases. The CDR3 sequence: CSARMGLAGGPYEQYF. CDR3 nucleotides: TGCAGTGCTCGTATGGGACTAGCGGGAGGGCCGTACGAGCAGTACTTC.

This clonotype appeared a few times. The chain links TRBV2 to TRBJ2-6; D call uncertain. Between the trimmed V and J ends, which lost 2 bases and 4 bases, there was a span of 6 bases. The CDR3 covers 14 residues. Germline loops: CDR1 SNHLY, CDR2 FYNNEI. The DNA of the CDR3 is TGTGCCAGCAGTGAAAGGTCCGGGGCCAACGTCCTGACTTTC. Amino acids: CASSERSGANVLTF.

This clonotype was counted between two and nine times. This rearrangement joins TRBV28 to TRBJ2-1; 9 bases are a match to TRBD1. Unmatched junction bases numbered 4, after V lost 7 bases and J lost 3 bases. CDR1 is MDHEN and CDR2 is SYDVKM in the germline V gene. CDR3 length: 14 residues. The CDR3 sequence: CASTLTGGYNEQFF. The CDR3 nucleotides are TGTGCCAGCACCTTGACAGGGGGCTACAATGAGCAGTTCTTC.

The sample holds a few counts of this clonotype. The gene calls are TRBV5-1 and TRBJ2-5; 8 bases are shared with TRBD1. Germline V gives CDR1 SGHRS, CDR2 YFSETQ. The CDR3 runs 15 residues. Losses at the gene ends were 4 bases for V and 3 bases for J; bases not matched to a gene: 8. CDR3 DNA sequence: TGCGCCAGCAGCCCGGGACAGGCCGGGAAAGAGACCCAGTACTTC. Translation: CASSPGQAGKETQYF. The whole variable domain, filled in from reference TRBV5-1 and TRBJ2-5, reads KAGVTQTPRYLIKTRGQQVTLSCSPISGHRSVSWYQQTPGQGLQFLFEYFSETQRNKGNFPGRFSGRQFSNSRSEMNVSTLELGDSALYLCASSPGQAGKETQYFGPGTRLLVL.

The V call is TRBV3-1, the J call TRBJ2-7; the D call may be TRBD1 or TRBD2 (6 bases each). The V gene lost 3 bases and the J gene lost 5 bases, with 17 bases spanning the gap. The CDR3 is 15 residues long. The germline V gene has CDR1 LGHDT and CDR2 YNNKEL (reference sequence). The CDR3 region is CASSHHGGPLHEQYF. The CDR3 DNA sequence: TGTGCCAGCAGCCATCACGGGGGCCCCCTGCACGAGCAGTACTTC.

There are a few counts of this clonotype. V usage is TRBV7-9 and J usage is TRBJ2-7; 10 nucleotides align to TRBD2. With 6 bases clipped from V and 2 bases from J, the junction kept 4 bases outside the gene matches. CDR3 length: 14 amino acids. CDR1 and CDR2 from the germline V gene are SEHNR and FQNEAQ (reference sequence). CDR3 in amino acids: CASSPSGGAYEQYF. The CDR3, as DNA: TGTGCCAGCAGTCCGAGCGGGGGGGCCTACGAGCAGTACTTC.

V is TRBV6-5 and J is TRBJ1-2; tentatively, D is TRBD1 (5 bases). This CDR3 spans 13 amino acids. Germline V gene sequence: CDR1 MNHEY, CDR2 SVGAGI. The ends were cut back, 2 bases at V and 5 bases at J, with 9 bases in the middle. The DNA for the CDR3 is TGTGCCAGCAGTTACAGGGGTGGATATGGCTACACCTTC. Translated, it gives CASSYRGGYGYTF.

On this clonotype itself: It may be a read error: a sequence one base away is much more abundant. The chain has TRBV13 and TRBJ2-3, with TRBD2 matching over 12 bases. Per germline, CDR1 PRHDT and CDR2 FYEKMQ (reference sequence). CDR3 length: 17 residues. This CDR3 is CTSSLRTSGVRADTQYF. As DNA, the CDR3 is TGTACCAGCAGTCTTCGGACTAGCGGGGTTCGGGCAGATACGCAGTATTTT.

J is TRBJ2-7 and V is TRBV15; D is unresolved. This CDR3 is built from 13 residues. The V end was cut by 1 base, the J end by 1 base, with 5 bases between. The germline CDR1 and CDR2 sequences are LNHNV and YYDKDF (reference sequence). This CDR3 is CATSRASSYEQYF. The CDR3 bases are TGTGCCACCAGCAGAGCGAGTTCCTACGAGCAGTACTTC.

This clonotype was found a few times. The genes are TRBV7-2 and TRBJ1-6; D is unresolved. The CDR3 spans 13 residues. Germline V CDR1 and CDR2: SGHTA, FQGNSA. The V gene lost 4 bases and the J gene lost 10 bases, with 11 bases spanning the gap. The DNA for the CDR3 is TGTGCCAGCAGCTCCGCTTTCGTCTCACCCCTCCACTTT. This translates into CASSSAFVSPLHF.

The rearrangement links TRBV30 to TRBJ1-1; D possibly corresponds to TRBD1 (5 bases). The germline gives CDR1 GTSNPN, CDR2 SVGIG (reference sequence). Trimming pared 1 base from V and 5 bases from J, leaving 14 bases between. This CDR3 is 14 amino acids long. The CDR3 loop reads CAWSGAGLGTEAFF. The DNA of the CDR3 is TGTGCCTGGAGTGGGGCAGGGCTGGGAACTGAAGCTTTCTTT.

The chain couples TRBV7-6 to TRBJ2-3; 11 bases agree with TRBD2. Germline-derived CDR1 and CDR2 are SGHVS and FNYEAQ. The V and J ends lost 3 bases and 6 bases, in that order; junction bases with no gene match: 5. The CDR3 covers 15 residues. This chain's CDR3 is CASSLLAGGRDTQYF. The CDR3 region has the DNA TGTGCCAGCAGCTTGTTAGCGGGAGGGAGGGATACGCAGTATTTT.

The J gene is TRBJ1-6, the V gene TRBV3-1; the D gene is possibly TRBD1 (5 bases). V lost 6 bases and J 0 bases, leaving 9 bases between the germline ends. CDR3 size: 15 residues. Germline assignment: CDR1 LGHDT and CDR2 YNNKEL (reference sequence). In nucleotides, the CDR3 is TGTGCCAGCAGTGAAGACAGCTCCTATAATTCACCCCTCCACTTT. Translating gives CASSEDSSYNSPLHF.

In its sample, this clonotype was seen a few times. V is TRBV10-3 and J is TRBJ2-2, with D uncertain. CDR1 and CDR2 from the germline V gene are ENHRY and SYGVKD. The CDR3 sequence is 13 residues long. Trimming pared 0 bases from V and 3 bases from J, leaving 2 bases between. CDR3 sequence reads: CAISESHTGELFF. DNA for the CDR3: TGTGCCATCAGTGAGTCTCACACCGGGGAGCTGTTTTTT.

This clonotype was counted only a few times. The V gene is TRBV7-9, the J gene TRBJ1-1, with D perhaps TRBD1 (5 bases). Germline assignment: CDR1 SEHNR and CDR2 FQNEAQ (reference sequence). V was pared by 5 bases and J by 3 bases, with 7 bases between. This CDR3 has 12 residues. The CDR3 DNA is TGTGCCAGCAGCACGACAGACACTGAAGCTTTCTTT. Protein product: CASSTTDTEAFF.

This clonotype was seen a few times. This chain uses TRBV5-1 with TRBJ2-1; D remains unclear. Germline V CDR1 and CDR2: SGHRS, YFSETQ. V was pared by 1 base and J by 2 bases, with 7 bases between. The CDR3 length is 14 residues. CDR3: CASSLIPTYNEQFF. CDR3 bases: TGCGCCAGCAGCTTGATTCCGACCTACAATGAGCAGTTCTTC.

This clonotype occurred many times. This chain uses TRBV6-2 or TRBV6-3 with TRBJ2-7; D may be TRBD1 (7 bases). The CDR3 has 13 amino acids. In germline, CDR1 is MNHEY, CDR2 SVGEGT. The V end was cut by 6 bases, the J end by 4 bases, with 13 bases between. DNA of the CDR3: TGTGCCAGCAGACAGACAGGGACTTACGAGCAGTACTTC. Encoded protein: CASRQTGTYEQYF.

The J gene is TRBJ2-1, the V gene TRBV5-1; no firm D call. The V gene's germline CDR1 is SGHRS and CDR2 YFSETQ. CDR3 length equals 18 residues. V was clipped by 1 base and J by 0 bases, with 17 bases between them. CDR3: CASSLRPPDLSSYNEQFF. The CDR3 nucleotides are TGCGCCAGCAGCTTGCGGCCCCCTGATTTGAGCTCCTACAATGAGCAGTTCTTC.

The rearrangement joins TRBV18 to TRBJ2-3; D is unresolved. V shed 3 bases and J shed 4 bases, with 11 bases lying between them. The germline V gene encodes CDR1 KGHSH and CDR2 LQKENI. This CDR3 comprises 14 residues. The DNA of the CDR3 is TGTGCCAGCTCACCTCCGGGTATTCCAGATACGCAGTATTTT. This codes for CASSPPGIPDTQYF.

This clonotype was seen ten or more times. V is TRBV5-1 and J is TRBJ2-7; D call uncertain. Germline-derived CDR1 and CDR2 are SGHRS and YFSETQ. The CDR3 is 14 amino acids. Trimming stripped 4 bases from V and 0 bases from J, with 11 bases between. The CDR3 protein is CASSRPTDSYEQYF. The CDR3 region has the DNA TGCGCCAGCAGCAGACCGACGGACTCCTACGAGCAGTACTTC.

The V gene is TRBV29-1, the J gene TRBJ2-1, with D perhaps assigned TRBD1 or TRBD2 (5 bases each). V was trimmed by 3 bases and J by 12 bases, leaving 9 bases between them. Germline loops: CDR1 SQVTM, CDR2 ANQGSEA. CDR3 length: 10 residues. CDR3 residues: CSVDRGTQFF. Written as DNA, the CDR3 is TGCAGCGTTGATCGAGGGACGCAGTTCTTC.

V is TRBV28 and J is TRBJ2-3; the match to TRBD2 covers 15 bases. Unmatched junction bases numbered 11, after V lost 5 bases and J lost 2 bases. This CDR3 is built from 19 residues. Germline CDR1 reads MDHEN; CDR2 reads SYDVKM. The CDR3, as DNA: TGTGCCAGCAGTCCACCTCGGGGGACTAGCGGGGGGTCCACAGATACGCAGTATTTT. Its protein is CASSPPRGTSGGSTDTQYF.

The rearrangement links TRBV15 to TRBJ2-7; D not resolved. V shed 8 bases and J shed 0 bases, with 8 bases lying between them. Germline lookup yields CDR1 LNHNV and CDR2 YYDKDF (reference sequence). There are 12 residues in the CDR3. CDR3 nucleotides: TGTGCCACCCGACGGGCCTCCTACGAGCAGTACTTC. This sequence encodes CATRRASYEQYF.

In this sample, this clonotype turned up a few times. The chain combines TRBV6-5 with TRBJ2-7; 11 bases line up with TRBD2. The ends lost 0 bases at V and 6 bases at J; junction bases unmatched: 4. The germline V gene encodes CDR1 MNHEY and CDR2 SVGAGI. CDR3 length: 15 residues. The CDR3 DNA reads TGTGCCAGCAGTTACTCGAAACTAGCGGGAGTCGAGCAGTACTTC. Residues: CASSYSKLAGVEQYF.

This clonotype was picked up many times. V and J are TRBV4-2 and TRBJ2-4, with 12 bases fitting TRBD1. Germline V CDR1 and CDR2: LGHNA, YNFKEQ. The length of the CDR3 is 19 residues. J was trimmed by 4 bases and V by 1 base; bases with no gene match: 11. The CDR3 DNA reads TGTGCCAGCAGCCAAGTACCTGCACGGGACAGGGGGCAGAAAAACATTCAGTACTTC. It specifies CASSQVPARDRGQKNIQYF.